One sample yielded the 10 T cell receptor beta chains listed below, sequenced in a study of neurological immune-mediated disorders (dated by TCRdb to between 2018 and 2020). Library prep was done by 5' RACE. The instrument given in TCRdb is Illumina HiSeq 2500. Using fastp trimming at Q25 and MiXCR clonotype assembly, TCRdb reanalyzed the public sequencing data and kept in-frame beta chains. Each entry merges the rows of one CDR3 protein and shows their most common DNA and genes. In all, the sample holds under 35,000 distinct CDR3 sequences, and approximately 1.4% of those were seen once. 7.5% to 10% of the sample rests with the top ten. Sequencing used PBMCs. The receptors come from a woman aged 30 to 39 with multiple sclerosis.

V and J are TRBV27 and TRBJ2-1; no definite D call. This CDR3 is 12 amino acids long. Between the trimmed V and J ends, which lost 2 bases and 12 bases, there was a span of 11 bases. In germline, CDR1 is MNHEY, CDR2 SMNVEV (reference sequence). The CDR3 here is CASSLGPGGQFF. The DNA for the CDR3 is TGTGCCAGCAGTTTAGGGCCAGGCGGGCAGTTCTTC.

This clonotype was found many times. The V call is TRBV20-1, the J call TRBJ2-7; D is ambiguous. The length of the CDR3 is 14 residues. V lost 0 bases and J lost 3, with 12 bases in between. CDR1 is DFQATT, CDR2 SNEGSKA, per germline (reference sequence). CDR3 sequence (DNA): TGCAGTGCTAGAGATCAGACCAGAGACTACGAGCAGTACTTC. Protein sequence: CSARDQTRDYEQYF.

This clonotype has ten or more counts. The CDR3 region is CASRPDRGGNYGYTF. Written as DNA, the CDR3 is TGTGCCAGCAGGCCGGACAGGGGAGGGAACTATGGCTACACCTTC. The rearrangement uses TRBV6-5 and TRBJ1-2, with 9 bases lining up with TRBD1. V lost 6 bases, J lost 2 bases, and 7 bases stayed unmatched. Germline CDR1 reads MNHEY; CDR2 reads SVGAGI. This CDR3 spans 15 amino acids.

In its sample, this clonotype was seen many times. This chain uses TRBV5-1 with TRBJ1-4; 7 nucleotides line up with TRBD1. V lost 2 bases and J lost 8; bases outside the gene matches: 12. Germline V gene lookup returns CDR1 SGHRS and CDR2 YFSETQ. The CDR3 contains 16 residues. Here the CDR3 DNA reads TGCGCCAGCAGCTTAACGCCGGGACAGACCTCCGAAAAACTGTTTTTT. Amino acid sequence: CASSLTPGQTSEKLFF.

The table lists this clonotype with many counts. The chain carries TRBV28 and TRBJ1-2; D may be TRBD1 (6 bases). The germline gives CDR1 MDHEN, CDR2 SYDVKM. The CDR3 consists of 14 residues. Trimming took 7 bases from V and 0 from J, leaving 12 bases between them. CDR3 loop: CASKQGGANYGYTF. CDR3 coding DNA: TGTGCCAGCAAACAGGGTGGTGCTAACTATGGCTACACCTTC.

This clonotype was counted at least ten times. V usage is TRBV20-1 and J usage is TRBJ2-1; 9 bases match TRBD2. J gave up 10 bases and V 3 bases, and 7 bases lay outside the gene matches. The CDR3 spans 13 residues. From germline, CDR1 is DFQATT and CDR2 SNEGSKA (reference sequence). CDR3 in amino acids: CSASRSGTSEQFF. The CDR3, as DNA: TGCAGTGCTAGTCGATCCGGGACTAGCGAGCAGTTCTTC.

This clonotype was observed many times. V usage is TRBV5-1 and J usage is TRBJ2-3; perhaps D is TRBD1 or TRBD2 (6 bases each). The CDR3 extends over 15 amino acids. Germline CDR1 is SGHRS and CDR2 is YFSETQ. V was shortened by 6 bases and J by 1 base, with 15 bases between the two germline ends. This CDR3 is CASTLGGQGTDTQYF. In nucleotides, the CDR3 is TGCGCCAGCACTTTGGGGGGACAAGGCACAGATACGCAGTATTTT.

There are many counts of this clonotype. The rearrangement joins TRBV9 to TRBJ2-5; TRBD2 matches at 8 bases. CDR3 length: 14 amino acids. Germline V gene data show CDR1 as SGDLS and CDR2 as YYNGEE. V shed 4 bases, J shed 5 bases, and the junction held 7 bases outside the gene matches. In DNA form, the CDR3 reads TGTGCCAGCAGCCCGGGGACTAGAATGGAGACCCAGTACTTC. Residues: CASSPGTRMETQYF.

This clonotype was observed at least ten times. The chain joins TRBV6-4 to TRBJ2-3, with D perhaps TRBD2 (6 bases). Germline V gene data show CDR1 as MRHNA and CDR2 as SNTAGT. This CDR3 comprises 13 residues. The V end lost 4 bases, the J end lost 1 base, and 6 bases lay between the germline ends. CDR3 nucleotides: TGTGCCAGCAGTGCGGGGGGCACAGATACGCAGTATTTT. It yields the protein CASSAGGTDTQYF.

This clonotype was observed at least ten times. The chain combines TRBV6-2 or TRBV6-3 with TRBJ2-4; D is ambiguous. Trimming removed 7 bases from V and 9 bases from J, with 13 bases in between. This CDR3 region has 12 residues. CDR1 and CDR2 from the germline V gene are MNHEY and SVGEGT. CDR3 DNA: TGTGCCAGCACCCCCCCGTCATCCATTCAGTACTTC. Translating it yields CASTPPSSIQYF.